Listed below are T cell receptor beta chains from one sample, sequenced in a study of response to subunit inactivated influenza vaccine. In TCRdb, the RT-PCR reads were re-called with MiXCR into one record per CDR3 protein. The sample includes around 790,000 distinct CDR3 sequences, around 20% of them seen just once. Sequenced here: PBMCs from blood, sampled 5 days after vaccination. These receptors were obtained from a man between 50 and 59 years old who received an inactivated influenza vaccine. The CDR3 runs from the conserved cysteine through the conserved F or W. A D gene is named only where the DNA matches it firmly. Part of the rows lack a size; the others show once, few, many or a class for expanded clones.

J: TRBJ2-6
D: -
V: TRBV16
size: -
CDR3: CASSQLSRGTVSGANVLTF
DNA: TGTGCCAGCAGCCAATTAAGTCGGGGGACAGTCTCTGGGGCCAACGTCCTGACTTTC

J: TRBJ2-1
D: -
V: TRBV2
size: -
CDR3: CASSFGGAGTESSYNEQFF
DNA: TGTGCCAGCAGTTTTGGCGGGGCCGGGACCGAAAGCTCCTACAATGAGCAGTTCTTC

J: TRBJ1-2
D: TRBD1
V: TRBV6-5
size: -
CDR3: CASSNPTGGSYGYTF
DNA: TGTGCCAGCAGTAACCCGACAGGGGGGTCCTATGGCTACACCTTC

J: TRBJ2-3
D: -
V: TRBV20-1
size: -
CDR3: CSARDTSRPSDTQYF
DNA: TGCAGTGCTAGAGATACATCCCGACCCTCGGATACGCAGTATTTT

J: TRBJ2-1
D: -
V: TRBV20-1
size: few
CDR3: CSARRPSSVNEQFF
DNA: TGCAGTGCTAGACGGCCTAGTAGTGTCAATGAGCAGTTCTTC

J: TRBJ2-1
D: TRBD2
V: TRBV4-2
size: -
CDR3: CASSQDLTSGRAGSEQFF
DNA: TGTGCCAGCAGCCAAGATCTGACTAGCGGGAGGGCCGGAAGTGAGCAGTTCTTC

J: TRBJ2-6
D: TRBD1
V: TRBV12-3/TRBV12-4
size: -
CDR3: CASSRTGGISGANVLTF
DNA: TGTGCCAGCAGTCGGACAGGGGGCATCTCTGGGGCCAACGTCCTGACTTTC

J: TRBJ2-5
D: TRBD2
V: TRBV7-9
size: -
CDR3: CASSRGTSGAQETQYF
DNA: TGTGCCAGCAGCCGAGGGACTAGCGGAGCCCAAGAGACCCAGTACTTC

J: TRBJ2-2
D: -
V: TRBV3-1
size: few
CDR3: CASSQTAPGELFF
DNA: TGTGCCAGCAGCCAAACTGCCCCCGGGGAGCTGTTTTTT

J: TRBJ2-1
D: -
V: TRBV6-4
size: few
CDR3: CASSPLRVVGDEQFF
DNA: TGTGCCAGCAGTCCCCTACGGGTGGTTGGGGATGAGCAGTTCTTC

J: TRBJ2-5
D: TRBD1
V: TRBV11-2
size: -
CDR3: CASSLFPTGNRETQYF
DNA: TGTGCCAGCAGCTTATTTCCGACAGGGAATCGAGAGACCCAGTACTTC

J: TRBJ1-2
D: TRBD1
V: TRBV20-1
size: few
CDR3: CSASPDRVGGYTF
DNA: TGCAGTGCTTCTCCGGACAGGGTTGGTGGCTACACCTTC

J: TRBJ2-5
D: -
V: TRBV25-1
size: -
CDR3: CASMEVGPQETQYF
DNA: TGTGCCAGCATGGAGGTGGGACCACAAGAGACCCAGTACTTC

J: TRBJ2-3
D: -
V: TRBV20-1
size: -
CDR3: CSAPGTTGRGDTQYF
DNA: TGCAGTGCCCCGGGGACAACCGGGCGGGGAGATACGCAGTATTTT

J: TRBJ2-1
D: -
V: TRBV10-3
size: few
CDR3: CAISDSYWGNEQFF
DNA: TGTGCCATCAGCGACAGTTACTGGGGCAATGAGCAGTTCTTC

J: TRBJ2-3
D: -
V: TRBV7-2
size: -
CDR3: CASSFPGKKGYF
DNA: TGTGCCAGCAGTTTTCCGGGCAAAAAGGGGTATTTT

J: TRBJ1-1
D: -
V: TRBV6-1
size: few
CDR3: CASSTQSGITEAFF
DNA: TGTGCCAGCAGTACCCAGTCGGGTATCACTGAAGCTTTCTTT

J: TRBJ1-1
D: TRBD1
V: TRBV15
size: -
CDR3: CATSKTEQGQAFF
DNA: TGTGCCACCAGCAAGACCGAACAGGGGCAGGCTTTCTTT

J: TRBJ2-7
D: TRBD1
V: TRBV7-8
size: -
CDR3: CASSSGTGTGTYEQYF
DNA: TGTGCCAGCAGCTCCGGGACAGGGACGGGAACCTACGAGCAGTACTTC

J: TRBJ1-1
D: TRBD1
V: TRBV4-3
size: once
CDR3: CASSQDATGVIGTEAFF
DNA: TGCGCCAGCAGCCAAGATGCAACAGGGGTGATAGGCACTGAAGCTTTCTTT

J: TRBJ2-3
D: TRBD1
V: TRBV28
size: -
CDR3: CASSLAGQGPSTDTQYF
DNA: TGTGCCAGCAGTTTGGCGGGACAGGGGCCTAGCACAGATACGCAGTATTTT

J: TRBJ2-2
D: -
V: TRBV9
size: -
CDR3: CASSPPDNGELFF
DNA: TGTGCCAGCAGCCCACCGGATAACGGGGAGCTGTTTTTT

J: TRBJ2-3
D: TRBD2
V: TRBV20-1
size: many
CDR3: CSARDILAGVWGTDTQYF
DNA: TGCAGTGCTAGGGACATCTTAGCGGGAGTGTGGGGCACAGATACGCAGTATTTT

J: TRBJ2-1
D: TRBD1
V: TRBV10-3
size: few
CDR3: CAISDGPGGNEQFF
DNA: TGTGCCATCAGTGATGGCCCAGGGGGCAATGAGCAGTTCTTC

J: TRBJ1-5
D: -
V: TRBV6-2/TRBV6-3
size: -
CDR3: CASSYSLNQPQHF
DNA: TGTGCCAGCAGTTACAGCCTAAATCAGCCCCAGCATTTT

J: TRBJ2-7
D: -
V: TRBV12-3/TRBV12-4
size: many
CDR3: CASSFHGHEQYF
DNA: TGTGCCAGCAGTTTCCATGGTCACGAGCAGTACTTC

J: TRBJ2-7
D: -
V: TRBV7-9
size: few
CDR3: CASSLAHRVGEQYF
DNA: TGTGCCAGCAGCTTAGCCCACAGGGTGGGAGAGCAGTACTTC

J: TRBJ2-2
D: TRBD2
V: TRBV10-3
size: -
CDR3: CAISGTSPGELFF
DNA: TGTGCCATCAGTGGGACTAGTCCCGGGGAGCTGTTTTTT

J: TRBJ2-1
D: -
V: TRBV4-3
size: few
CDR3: CASSQYYRNEQFF
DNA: TGCGCCAGCAGCCAATATTACAGAAATGAGCAGTTCTTC

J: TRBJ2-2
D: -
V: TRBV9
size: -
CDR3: CASSVRGFTGELFF
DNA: TGTGCCAGCAGCGTTAGGGGGTTCACCGGGGAGCTGTTTTTT

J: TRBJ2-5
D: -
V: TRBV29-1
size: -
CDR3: CSVITGLETQYF
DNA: TGCAGCGTTATAACAGGGTTGGAGACCCAGTACTTC

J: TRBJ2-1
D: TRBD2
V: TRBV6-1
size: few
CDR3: CASGGLAWNEQFF
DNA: TGTGCCAGCGGGGGACTAGCGTGGAATGAGCAGTTCTTC

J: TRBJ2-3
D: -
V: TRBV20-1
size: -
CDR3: CSSTYHGTDTQYF
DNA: TGCAGTTCCACATACCATGGCACAGATACGCAGTATTTT

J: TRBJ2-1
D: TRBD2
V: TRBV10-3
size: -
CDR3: CAISLGLAGGDFNEQFF
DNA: TGTGCCATCAGTTTGGGACTAGCGGGGGGCGACTTCAATGAGCAGTTCTTC

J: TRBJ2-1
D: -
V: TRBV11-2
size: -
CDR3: CASRVPGLITYNEQFF
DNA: TGTGCCAGCCGGGTTCCCGGGCTGATAACCTACAATGAGCAGTTCTTC

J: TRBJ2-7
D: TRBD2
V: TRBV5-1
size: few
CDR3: CASSDTGLAVSYEQYF
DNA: TGCGCCAGCAGCGACACGGGACTAGCGGTTTCCTACGAGCAGTACTTC

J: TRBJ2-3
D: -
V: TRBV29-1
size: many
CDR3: CSVTPEPDTQYF
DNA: TGCAGCGTCACCCCGGAACCAGATACGCAGTATTTT

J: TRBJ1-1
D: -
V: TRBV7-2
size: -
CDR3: CASSSSGKAFF
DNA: TGTGCCAGCAGCTCCAGTGGTAAAGCTTTCTTT

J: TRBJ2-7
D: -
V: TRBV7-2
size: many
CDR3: CASSSQTPGEQYF
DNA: TGTGCCAGCAGCTCACAGACCCCTGGCGAGCAGTACTTC

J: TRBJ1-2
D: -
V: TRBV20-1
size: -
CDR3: CSASLSGYYGYTF
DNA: TGCAGTGCTAGTTTGTCCGGGTACTATGGCTACACCTTC

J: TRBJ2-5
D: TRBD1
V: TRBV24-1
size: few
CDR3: CATSDHRDRKETQYF
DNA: TGTGCCACCAGTGACCACCGGGACAGAAAAGAGACCCAGTACTTC

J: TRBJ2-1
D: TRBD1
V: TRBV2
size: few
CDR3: CASTGTGGTYNEQFF
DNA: TGTGCCAGCACCGGGACAGGGGGTACCTACAATGAGCAGTTCTTC

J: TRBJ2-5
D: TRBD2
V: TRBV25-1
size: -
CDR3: CASSDPRGSGETQYF
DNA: TGTGCCAGCAGTGACCCGCGCGGGAGCGGTGAGACCCAGTACTTC

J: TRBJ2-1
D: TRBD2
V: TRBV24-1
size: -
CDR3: CATSDLQAGVHEQFF
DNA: TGTGCCACCAGTGATTTGCAAGCGGGGGTACATGAGCAGTTCTTC

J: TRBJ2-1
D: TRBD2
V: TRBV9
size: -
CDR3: CASSVAPQRENEQFF
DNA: TGTGCCAGCAGCGTAGCCCCTCAGCGGGAAAATGAGCAGTTCTTC

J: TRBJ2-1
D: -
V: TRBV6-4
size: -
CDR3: CASSAAPSSYNEQFF
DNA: TGTGCCAGCAGTGCAGCCCCGAGCTCCTACAATGAGCAGTTCTTC

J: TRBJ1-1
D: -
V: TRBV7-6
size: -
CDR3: CASSGALVGNTEAFF
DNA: TGTGCCAGCAGCGGGGCCTTGGTGGGGAACACTGAAGCTTTCTTT

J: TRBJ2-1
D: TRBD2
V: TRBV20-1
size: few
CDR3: CSALGLAGGRGEQFF
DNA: TGCAGTGCTTTAGGACTAGCGGGAGGCAGGGGTGAGCAGTTCTTC

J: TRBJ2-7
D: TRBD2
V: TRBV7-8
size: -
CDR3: CASSLGLAGFSYEQYF
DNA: TGTGCCAGCAGCTTAGGACTAGCGGGCTTCTCCTACGAGCAGTACTTC

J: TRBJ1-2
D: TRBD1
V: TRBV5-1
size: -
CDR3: CASSTTGGSYGYTF
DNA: TGCGCCAGCAGCACTACAGGGGGCAGCTATGGCTACACCTTC

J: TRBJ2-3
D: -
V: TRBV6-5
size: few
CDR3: CASQSTDTQYF
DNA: TGTGCCAGTCAAAGCACAGATACGCAGTATTTT